This T cell receptor beta chain was found in a study of control samples from healthy donors and cancer patients. Libraries were prepared by immunoSEQ multiplex PCR; TCRdb keeps only in-frame clonotypes and omits some of them. Here the sample spans around 95,000 clones, about 85% being singletons. The CDR3 totals 19 residues. Unmatched junction bases numbered 16, after V lost 7 bases and J lost 5 bases. Germline loops: CDR1 SEHNR, CDR2 FQNEAQ (reference sequence). The clonotype comes from a man under 40 in good health. Sequenced material: blood. The gene calls are TRBV7-9 and TRBJ2-2; TRBD2 matches 13 bases. The CDR3 here is CASIPPHGGLAGDTGELFF. The CDR3 coding sequence is TGTGCCAGCATCCCACCCCACGGAGGACTAGCGGGGGATACCGGGGAGCTGTTTTTT.